This T cell receptor (beta chain) derives from a study of cytomegalovirus exposure and HLA in healthy donors listed by TCRdb under 2017. At the level of the whole study: In an earlier analysis of some 610 of the donors, 250 to 350 Gb of sequence data and 100 million or so unique TCR beta sequences from about 179 million T cells were reported. About 320 gigabases of sequencing data and 70 million to 85 million unique TCR sequences were included in an early release covering 500 to 750 HLA-typed donors. Of the approximately 400 genotyped donors, 75% to 85% were placed in the genetic ancestry cluster associated with self-reported Caucasian donors. The study was designed to test whether signatures of past pathogen exposure could be identified by cataloging public T cell receptors. The study used immunosequencing to profile the T cell repertoires of 600 to 850 subjects and linked those repertoires to cytomegalovirus serostatus. In addition to the first cohort of several hundred subjects, a separate validation cohort of approximately 120 different subjects was used. To predict cytomegalovirus infection status, the study combined high-throughput TCR immunosequencing, statistical association of individual TCRs with disease status, and machine learning. A later analysis re-examined previously published TCR beta repertoires from roughly 650 donors and added high-resolution HLA genotyping to investigate patterns of TCR occurrence. The later analysis used no new phenotypic data to find candidate immune exposures, relying instead on TCR beta sequences and their occurrence across donors. An earlier analysis of 587 of the donors used high-throughput TCR beta sequencing to judge whether each TCR beta V gene segment behaved as functional or pseudogenic. Donor age, sex, ethnicity and CMV serostatus were compiled alongside the repertoire data. A later genetic analysis took genome-wide SNP genotypes for about three fifths of the roughly 700 donors and used that subset as a discovery cohort. All discovery cohort repertoires had been generated on a single sequencing platform. HLA typing included class I and class II loci at four-digit resolution. Typing coverage varied by locus: roughly 620-630 donors for A, B, C, DRB1 and DQB1; around 560 for DQA1; 606 for DPA1; roughly 470 for DPB1. Five DR-DQ haplotypes were treated as single units for association and clustering because of strong linkage in the cohort. Across 300 to 500 genotyped donors of the cohort, an average of about 240,000 unique TCR beta nucleotide sequences per donor were sequenced, and 15% to 20% of those sequences were non-productive. Broad study findings and their caveats: The cohort was sequenced for TCR beta chains only, and without alpha or paired-chain data the features that could be detected were limited. An association between a missense DCLRE1C variant and V-gene and J-gene trimming of TCR beta chains was found in a later genetic analysis and replicated in an independent cohort. Specific HLA alleles were associated with 15,000 to 20,000 TCR beta sequences at a false discovery rate of 0.05 in a later analysis. A further reported finding was that TCR beta sequences accurately predicted the HLA-A and HLA-B alleles for most subjects in the first cohort. In a later analysis, several top co-occurrence clusters were reported to appear linked to parvovirus B19, influenza, CMV and Epstein-Barr virus. Some IMGT-functional V segments, including TRBV6-2 and TRBV6-3, could not be distinguished by the 87-base-pair reads and were therefore excluded. Most CMV-associated TCR beta chains appeared to be HLA-restricted in a later analysis, and the HLA associations seemed to be driven largely by CMV exposure. Correlated functional status among segregating V segments might reflect linkage disequilibrium, but an unknown experimental factor could not be ruled out. Presence/absence analyses assumed roughly uniform sequencing depth across donors, an assumption that may not hold. It was suggested by the authors that the approach could potentially be generalized to other disease states and immunological phenotypes. Broadly in line with IMGT annotations, most TCR beta V segments showed up in productive rearrangements about 87% or about 30% of the time in an earlier analysis of 450 to 750 of the donors. The earlier analysis of nearly 600 of the donors excluded 15 to 20 rarely observed V segments, including chromosome 9 orphons, because counts were too low. According to a later analysis, TCR association rates differed among HLA loci, with DRB1 alleles showing the most associated TCRs and HLA-C alleles showing the fewest. The classifier was reported to diagnose cytomegalovirus status with high specificity and sensitivity in both the original and validation cohorts. The sequencing pipeline was judged likely to have produced a cluster of highly shared sequence variants as a technical artifact. Across donors, most TCR sequences were observed very rarely, whereas some public TCRs were present in many individuals. In a later analysis, HLA-associated TCR beta chains were found to be more clonally expanded and to have lower generation probabilities than equally common non-associated chains. Three of the identified cytomegalovirus-associated TCR beta chains were confirmed in vitro to be specific for cytomegalovirus antigens. A later genetic analysis reported fewer N-insertions in productive TCRs among donors in an Asian-associated ancestry cluster than the roughly 700-donor mean. When HLA alleles, especially DR and DQ, strongly co-occurred, attributing TCR associations to individual alleles was difficult. Because some donors lacked HLA typing at each locus, the association tests relied only on the typed subset. In the study, roughly 160 TCR beta chains were listed as associated with cytomegalovirus. Immune exposure information for the cohort was limited to CMV serostatus.

The cohort comprised fewer than 750 healthy bone marrow donors. At the time of sampling, every cohort member was nominally healthy, though immune exposures that went unrecorded were likely present. The donor was CMV seropositive and belonged to the group of 250 to 350 seropositive cohort members. A peripheral blood sample was collected from each donor, and TCR beta sequencing was performed on peripheral blood mononuclear cells. Genomic DNA extraction from the blood cell samples was performed with the Qiagen DNeasy Blood Extraction Kit. CDR1 LNHDA and CDR2 SQIVND are derived from the germline V gene (reference sequence). Spanning cysteine to phenylalanine, the CDR3 consists of 17 amino acids. Only the CDR3 portion is preserved as DNA: 51 bases, with reading frame beginning at the first base. V lost 3 bases and J lost 2 bases; the stretch between them is 19 bases long. Comment on this clone: There is no known antigen for this receptor. No base quality information exists; no much larger clone differs at one position.

Library prep was done by the immunoSEQ multiplex PCR assay. The multiplex PCR relied on a mix of 60 forward primers for TCR Vbeta segments and 13 reverse primers for TCR Jbeta segments. Amplification of the CDR3 region of rearranged TCR beta genes was performed with a multiplex PCR assay on genomic DNA. On the Illumina HiSeq System, the amplified TCR beta libraries were sequenced as 87-base-pair reads. In the paper's pipeline: A later analysis counted approximately 74 million unique TCR beta chains across the 670 or so repertoires, and approximately 11 million of these chains were shared by at least two donors. Raw reads were error-corrected and collapsed into unique sequences with a nearest-neighbor algorithm that merged closely related sequences to remove PCR and sequencing errors. CDR3 sequences were aligned to IMGT reference sequences to assign V, D and J gene segments. For a sequence to be retained, at least a six-nucleotide match to both a V gene segment and a J gene segment was required. A rearrangement counted as productive if the CDR3 had no stop codons and remained in frame with V and J, and every other rearrangement counted as non-productive. Following IMGT convention, CDR3 was defined as the stretch from the second conserved V-encoded cysteine up to the conserved J-encoded phenylalanine. The earlier analysis of fewer than 700 of the donors excluded sequences that lacked an unambiguous match to a single V gene segment. An earlier analysis of 587 of the donors classified V segments as functional when productive rearrangements were above 56.7% and as segregating when the standard deviation between donors was above 5%. A statistical classification framework was built to diagnose cytomegalovirus status from the catalog of TCR beta chain sequences. In a later analysis, V and J genes were assigned by comparing TCR nucleotide sequences against IMGT/GENE-DB human TR gene sequences. The TCRdist pipeline was used in a later analysis to assign CDR3 sequences and most-parsimonious VDJ recombination scenarios. In a later analysis, each TCR beta chain was defined by its CDR3 amino acid sequence together with its V-gene family, and reads lacking a unique V-gene family were excluded. As a way to deal with suspected cross-contamination and a sequencing artifact, a later analysis dropped more than 500 nucleotide sequences that were highly shared and had low generation probability. For each public chain, a later analysis derived a clonal expansion index from normalized ranks of inferred template counts within each repertoire. A later analysis computed generation probabilities with a VDJ recombination model fitted to out-of-frame rearrangements, and checked the results against IGoR. A later analysis scored TCR-TCR, TCR-HLA and TCR-CMV co-occurrence with hypergeometric tests, applying a repertoire-size bias correction to TCR pairs. In a later analysis, false discovery rates were estimated by permuting HLA or CMV assignments 20 times. In a later analysis, co-occurring TCRs were grouped using DBSCAN, and TCRdist sequence similarity was added for clustering within HLA-allele-positive subsets. Repertoires with fewer than 30,000 or more than 120,000 public chains, plus five repertoires with anomalous nucleotide sharing, were excluded from co-occurrence clustering. This immuneACCESS table, as held by TCRdb, lists in-frame sequences with V and J called but not all clones. Of the missing ones, under half trace to an unresolved V gene in checked studies; the others have no known cause. V and J calls and clone size are as listed in that table; D and trimming were resolved from the DNA. In this sample the table shows some 90,000 clones, around 74% of which occur a single time. The top ten clonotypes cover roughly 15% of the sample.

The sample comprised PBMCs. This chain is built from TRBV19 and TRBJ2-5; 7 matching bases give a weak D call of TRBD2. This sequence originates from an older woman in good health and CMV-seropositive. The CDR3 here reads CASSMGWGGEGQETQYF. The DNA sequence reads TGTGCCAGTAGTATGGGCTGGGGGGGCGAGGGGCAAGAGACCCAGTACTTC.